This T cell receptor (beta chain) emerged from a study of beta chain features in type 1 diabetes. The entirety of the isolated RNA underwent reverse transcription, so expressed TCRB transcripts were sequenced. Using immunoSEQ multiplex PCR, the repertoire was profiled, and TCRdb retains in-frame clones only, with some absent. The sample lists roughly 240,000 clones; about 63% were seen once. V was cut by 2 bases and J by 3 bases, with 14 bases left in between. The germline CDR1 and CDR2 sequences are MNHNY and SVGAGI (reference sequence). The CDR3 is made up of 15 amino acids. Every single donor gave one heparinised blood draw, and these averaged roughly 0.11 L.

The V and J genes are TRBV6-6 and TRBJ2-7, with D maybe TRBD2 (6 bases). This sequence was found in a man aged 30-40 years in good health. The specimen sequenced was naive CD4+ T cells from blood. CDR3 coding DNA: TGTGCCAGCAGTTACGATCTAGCGAACCGCTACGAGCAGTACTTC. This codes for CASSYDLANRYEQYF.